Below are 9 T cell receptor beta chains sequenced from a single sample in a study of cytomegalovirus exposure and HLA in healthy donors. 13 Jbeta primers and 60 Vbeta primers were used for the PCR. TCRdb keeps only in-frame clones here, not all; method: immunoSEQ multiplex PCR. This table has some 140,000 clones, approximately 72% appearing once. The sample taken for sequencing was PBMCs. The receptors shown here come from a man in his late teens or twenties in good health and CMV-seronegative.

This rearrangement joins TRBV30 to TRBJ2-7; D gene uncertain. Trimming removed 0 bases from V and 3 bases from J, with 6 bases in between. The CDR3 contains 12 residues. Looked up from germline, CDR1 is GTSNPN and CDR2 is SVGIG (reference sequence). The CDR3 here is CAWSVEHYEQYF. The CDR3 DNA follows: TGTGCCTGGAGTGTAGAGCACTACGAGCAGTACTTC.

V usage is TRBV27 and J usage is TRBJ2-1; TRBD1 matches at 9 bases. The V and J ends lost 3 bases and 3 bases, in that order; junction bases with no gene match: 3. Germline CDR1 reads MNHEY; CDR2 reads SMNVEV (reference sequence). The CDR3 length is 15 residues. CDR3 sequence: CASSLGQGLYNEQFF. The CDR3 DNA is TGTGCCAGCAGTTTGGGACAGGGACTCTACAATGAGCAGTTCTTC.

This chain links TRBV7-9 with TRBJ2-5; 9 bases match TRBD1. The germline CDR1 and CDR2 sequences are SEHNR and FQNEAQ (reference sequence). The CDR3 runs 14 residues. V lost 5 bases to trimming and J lost 5 bases; unmatched junction nucleotides: 6. The CDR3 bases are TGTGCCAGCAGCGATGGACAGGGGTGGGAGACCCAGTACTTC. This encodes CASSDGQGWETQYF.

The chain recombines TRBV28 with TRBJ1-1; D is uncertain. Germline values: CDR1 MDHEN, CDR2 SYDVKM. The CDR3 is made up of 12 amino acids. Trimming left V 0 bases short and J 7 bases short, with 6 bases between. Here the CDR3 reads CASSLWGHEAFF. CDR3 bases: TGTGCCAGCAGTTTATGGGGCCATGAAGCTTTCTTT.

V and J are TRBV13 and TRBJ2-5, with 7 bases fitting TRBD2. V gave up 3 bases and J gave up 4 bases; unmatched junction bases: 5. CDR1 is PRHDT and CDR2 is FYEKMQ in the germline V gene (reference sequence). CDR3 length: 14 amino acids. The CDR3 bases are TGTGCCAGCAGCTTCATCGGGGAGGGAGAGACCCAGTACTTC. Its protein product is CASSFIGEGETQYF.

The rearrangement joins TRBV10-3 to TRBJ2-3, with TRBD2 as a possible D gene (6 bases). The CDR3 spans 15 residues. Germline V CDR1 and CDR2: ENHRY, SYGVKD. Trimming cost V 0 bases and J 5 bases, with 12 bases left between them. The DNA for the CDR3 is TGTGCCATCAGTGAGTCATCTGGGGGGTTAGATACGCAGTATTTT. This translates into CAISESSGGLDTQYF.

The V and J genes are TRBV7-2 and TRBJ2-1; unclear D gene. V lost 4 bases and J lost 1, with 11 bases in between. The CDR3 has 15 amino acids. Per germline, CDR1 SGHTA and CDR2 FQGNSA. DNA for the CDR3: TGTGCCAGCAGCTCTAGGTTTACTTCCTACAATGAGCAGTTCTTC. This translates into CASSSRFTSYNEQFF.

This clone came up a few times. This chain uses TRBV11-2 with TRBJ2-7; TRBD2 matches 8 bases. The trim removed 0 bases at V and 5 bases at J, leaving 12 bases unmatched. The CDR3 contains 17 residues. CDR1 and CDR2 (germline): SGHAT, FQNNGV. CDR3 in amino acids: CASSLDLAGGVPHEQYF. CDR3 in DNA: TGTGCCAGCAGCTTAGATCTGGCCGGGGGGGTCCCCCACGAGCAGTACTTC.

Comments on this clone: The sample contains more than one DNA sequence encoding this CDR3. The J gene is TRBJ2-7, the V gene TRBV7-2; TRBD1 agrees at 9 bases. The trim removed 5 bases at V and 4 bases at J, leaving 6 bases unmatched. The CDR3 has 14 residues. From germline, CDR1 is SGHTA and CDR2 FQGNSA. The CDR3 nucleotides are TGTGCCAGCAGCCCCCGACAGGGGGGGTACGAGCAGTACTTC. It specifies CASSPRQGGYEQYF.